This is a list of T cell receptor beta chains from one sample in a study of T cells in Graves' hyperthyroidism and ophthalmopathy. Each CDR3 protein gets one entry after TCRdb re-called the multiplex PCR reads with MiXCR. The repertoire holds approximately 400,000 distinct CDR3 sequences, with 11% to 15% as singletons. The specimen was blood. The receptors here all came from a woman aged 60-75 years with Graves' hyperthyroidism. Each CDR3 is given with its conserved first and last residue. D genes are given only for firm matches. Only part of the rows carry a size: once, few, many, or a class if the clone is expanded.

>few|23|TRBD2|TRBV28|TRBJ2-1
CASSSPRTHTAASSGPNYNEQFF
TGTGCCAGCAGTTCCCCCCGGACGCACACCGCTGCCTCTAGCGGGCCTAACTACAATGAGCAGTTCTTC
>NA|15|TRBD2|TRBV20-1|TRBJ2-5
CSARNSGRPQETQYF
TGCAGTGCTAGAAATAGCGGGAGACCCCAAGAGACCCAGTACTTC
>NA|11|NA|TRBV28|TRBJ2-7
CASSLGYEHYF
TGTGCCAGCAGCCTGGGCTACGAGCATTACTTC
>many|15|NA|TRBV5-1|TRBJ2-3
CASSLSAERTDTQYF
TGCGCCAGCAGCTTGTCGGCGGAGCGCACAGATACGCAGTATTTT
>many|15|NA|TRBV5-6|TRBJ1-2
CASSLVMTGLYGYTF
TGTGCCAGCAGCTTGGTTATGACAGGTCTTTATGGCTACACCTTC
>many|14|NA|TRBV2|TRBJ2-1
CASTRASSYNEQFF
TGTGCCAGCACACGGGCCAGCTCCTACAATGAGCAGTTCTTC
>many|11|NA|TRBV20-1|TRBJ1-5
CSATDGRPQHF
TGCAGTGCTACGGACGGGCGTCCCCAGCATTTT
>many|16|TRBD1|TRBV30|TRBJ1-2
CAYINKPGQGRDGYTF
TGTGCCTATATTAACAAACCGGGACAGGGAAGGGATGGCTACACCTTC
>few|16|TRBD1|TRBV5-1|TRBJ2-3
CASSRSGTGGADTQYF
TGCGCCAGCAGCCGAAGCGGGACAGGGGGAGCAGATACGCAGTATTTT
>many|15|NA|TRBV28|TRBJ1-1
CASSPAQDRNTEAFF
TGTGCCAGCAGTCCAGCCCAGGACAGGAACACTGAAGCTTTCTTT